These T cell receptor beta chains were read from a single sample in a study of spatial heterogeneity in lung cancer. TCRdb reprocessed the 5' RACE reads via MiXCR and lists one record per CDR3 protein. Of tens of thousands of distinct CDR3 sequences listed, 10% to 15% are singletons. The specimen comprised PBMCs, sampled at surgery. The source is a male donor with early-stage non-small cell lung cancer. Each CDR3 is given with its conserved first and last residue. D genes are given only for firm matches. The size field is filled for only some rows; it gives once, few, many or a size class.

J: TRBJ2-3; V: TRBV28; D: TRBD1; length: 15; size: few; CDR3: CASSRTGGLSDTQYF; DNA: TGTGCCAGCAGTCGAACAGGGGGCCTGTCAGATACGCAGTATTTT
J: TRBJ2-3; V: TRBV29-1; D: -; length: 14; size: -; CDR3: CSVEPQFGADTQYF; DNA: TGCAGCGTTGAACCGCAATTCGGGGCAGATACGCAGTATTTT
J: TRBJ1-5; V: TRBV6-6; D: -; length: 13; size: -; CDR3: CASSLEYSQPQHF; DNA: TGTGCCAGCAGTTTGGAGTACAGTCAGCCCCAGCATTTT
J: TRBJ2-7; V: TRBV25-1; D: -; length: 14; size: few; CDR3: CASSETGAGREQYF; DNA: TGTGCCAGCAGTGAGACGGGAGCTGGGCGCGAGCAGTACTTC
J: TRBJ2-1; V: TRBV24-1; D: -; length: 17; size: -; CDR3: CATSDPGGEGSYNEQFF; DNA: TGTGCCACCAGTGATCCTGGGGGCGAGGGTTCATACAATGAGCAGTTCTTC
J: TRBJ2-7; V: TRBV10-3; D: -; length: 13; size: -; CDR3: CAINPGPSYEQYF; DNA: TGTGCCATCAATCCGGGACCATCCTACGAGCAGTACTTC
J: TRBJ2-5; V: TRBV5-6; D: TRBD2; length: 18; size: -; CDR3: CASSPLTRGGGVEQTQYF; DNA: TGTGCCAGCAGCCCCTTGACGCGGGGGGGCGGGGTGGAACAGACCCAGTACTTC
J: TRBJ1-1; V: TRBV6-6; D: -; length: 13; size: few; CDR3: CASTSRPNTEAFF; DNA: TGTGCCAGCACCTCTCGCCCCAACACTGAAGCTTTCTTT
J: TRBJ2-1; V: TRBV4-3; D: -; length: 17; size: few; CDR3: CASSSGGASFSYNEQFF; DNA: TGCGCCAGCAGCTCAGGAGGGGCGTCTTTCTCCTACAATGAGCAGTTCTTC
J: TRBJ1-1; V: TRBV18; D: TRBD1; length: 13; size: many; CDR3: CASSPRQGSEAFF; DNA: TGTGCCAGCTCTCCGAGACAGGGTTCAGAAGCTTTCTTT
J: TRBJ2-2; V: TRBV2; D: -; length: 16; size: -; CDR3: CASLKAWGSGTGELFF; DNA: TGTGCCAGCCTAAAGGCATGGGGGTCGGGCACCGGGGAGCTGTTTTTT
J: TRBJ2-3; V: TRBV7-2; D: -; length: 17; size: -; CDR3: CASSLAEETRYTDTQYF; DNA: TGTGCCAGCAGCTTAGCGGAGGAGACTAGGTACACAGATACGCAGTATTTT
J: TRBJ1-5; V: TRBV6-2/TRBV6-3; D: TRBD1; length: 15; size: -; CDR3: CASTPDRGGNQPQHF; DNA: TGTGCCAGCACCCCGGACAGGGGCGGCAATCAGCCCCAGCATTTT
J: TRBJ2-2; V: TRBV20-1; D: TRBD1; length: 22; size: -; CDR3: CSARDLVPYRDRASFNTGELFF; DNA: TGCAGTGCTAGAGATTTGGTTCCCTATCGGGACAGGGCGAGCTTCAACACCGGGGAGCTGTTTTTT
J: TRBJ1-1; V: TRBV3-1; D: -; length: 19; size: -; CDR3: CASSQERGWAGTLNTEAFF; DNA: TGTGCCAGCAGCCAAGAGCGTGGTTGGGCAGGGACCTTGAACACTGAAGCTTTCTTT
J: TRBJ1-1; V: TRBV5-1; D: -; length: 15; size: many; CDR3: CASSLEIAENTEAFF; DNA: TGCGCCAGCAGCTTGGAGATAGCTGAGAACACTGAAGCTTTCTTT
J: TRBJ2-5; V: TRBV20-1; D: -; length: 16; size: -; CDR3: CSASFGDGGLRETQYF; DNA: TGCAGTGCTAGCTTCGGGGACGGGGGGCTTCGAGAGACCCAGTACTTC
J: TRBJ1-5; V: TRBV20-1; D: TRBD1; length: 14; size: -; CDR3: CSAPVRGGGQPQHF; DNA: TGCAGTGCACCAGTCAGGGGGGGTGGTCAGCCCCAGCATTTT
J: TRBJ1-3; V: TRBV28; D: -; length: 12; size: few; CDR3: CASSFWGNTIYF; DNA: TGTGCCAGCAGTTTCTGGGGAAACACCATATATTTT
J: TRBJ2-1; V: TRBV7-2; D: -; length: 15; size: few; CDR3: CASSITPDASNEQFF; DNA: TGTGCCAGCAGCATAACCCCGGACGCCAGCAATGAGCAGTTCTTC
J: TRBJ1-5; V: TRBV29-1; D: -; length: 11; size: few; CDR3: CSVGQNQPQHF; DNA: TGCAGCGTTGGACAGAATCAGCCCCAGCATTTT
J: TRBJ2-3; V: TRBV2; D: TRBD2; length: 13; size: few; CDR3: CASRSTSGDTQYF; DNA: TGTGCCAGCAGGTCGACTAGCGGAGATACGCAGTATTTT
J: TRBJ1-1; V: TRBV7-2; D: -; length: 14; size: -; CDR3: CASSLEARYTEAFF; DNA: TGTGCCAGCAGCTTAGAGGCAAGGTACACTGAAGCTTTCTTT
J: TRBJ1-2; V: TRBV18; D: -; length: 14; size: few; CDR3: CASSPGRSSTGYTF; DNA: TGTGCCAGCTCACCAGGCCGAAGCTCTACGGGCTACACCTTC
J: TRBJ1-3; V: TRBV29-1; D: -; length: 13; size: -; CDR3: CSVGTAAGNTIYF; DNA: TGCAGCGTTGGGACAGCCGCTGGAAACACCATATATTTT
J: TRBJ2-7; V: TRBV20-1; D: TRBD1; length: 18; size: few; CDR3: CSARDLIGDRAFSYEQYF; DNA: TGCAGTGCTAGAGATCTCATCGGTGACAGGGCTTTCTCCTACGAGCAGTACTTC
J: TRBJ2-1; V: TRBV5-6; D: -; length: 12; size: few; CDR3: CASSPADNEQFF; DNA: TGTGCCAGCAGCCCTGCGGACAATGAGCAGTTCTTC
J: TRBJ1-2; V: TRBV7-9; D: -; length: 14; size: few; CDR3: CASRRLDSNYGYTF; DNA: TGTGCCAGCAGACGACTGGACAGCAACTATGGCTACACCTTC
J: TRBJ1-1; V: TRBV10-3; D: -; length: 13; size: many; CDR3: CAISYGPPLGAFF; DNA: TGTGCCATCAGCTACGGGCCGCCCCTTGGAGCTTTCTTT
J: TRBJ1-1; V: TRBV4-3; D: -; length: 17; size: few; CDR3: CASSQDPPPGTNTEAFF; DNA: TGCGCCAGCAGCCAAGATCCCCCCCCGGGTACGAACACTGAAGCTTTCTTT
J: TRBJ2-1; V: TRBV7-9; D: -; length: 14; size: many; CDR3: CASSSRQERDEQFF; DNA: TGTGCCAGCAGCTCTCGACAGGAACGGGATGAGCAGTTCTTC
J: TRBJ2-3; V: TRBV7-8; D: TRBD2; length: 17; size: -; CDR3: CASSLVLAGRSTDTQYF; DNA: TGTGCCAGCAGCTTAGTACTAGCGGGACGTAGCACAGATACGCAGTATTTT
J: TRBJ2-7; V: TRBV3-1; D: -; length: 15; size: many; CDR3: CASSQGFGSFYEQYF; DNA: TGTGCCAGCAGCCAAGGATTCGGGAGTTTCTACGAGCAGTACTTC